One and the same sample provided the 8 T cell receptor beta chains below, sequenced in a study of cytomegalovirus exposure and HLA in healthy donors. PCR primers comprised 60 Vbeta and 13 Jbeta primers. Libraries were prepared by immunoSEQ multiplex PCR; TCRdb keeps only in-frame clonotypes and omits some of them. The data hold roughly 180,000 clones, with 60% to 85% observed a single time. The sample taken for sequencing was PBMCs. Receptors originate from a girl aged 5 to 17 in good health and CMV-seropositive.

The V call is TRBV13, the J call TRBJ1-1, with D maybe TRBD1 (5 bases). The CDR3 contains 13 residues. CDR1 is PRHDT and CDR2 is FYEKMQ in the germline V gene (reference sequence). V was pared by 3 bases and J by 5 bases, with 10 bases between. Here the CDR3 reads CASSFGRGTEAFF. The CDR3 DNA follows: TGTGCCAGCAGCTTTGGGCGGGGGACTGAAGCTTTCTTT.

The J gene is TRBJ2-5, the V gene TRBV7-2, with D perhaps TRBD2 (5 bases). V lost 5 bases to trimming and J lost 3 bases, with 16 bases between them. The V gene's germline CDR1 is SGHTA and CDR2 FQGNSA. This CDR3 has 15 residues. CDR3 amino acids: CASSRSRAVKETQYF. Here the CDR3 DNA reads TGTGCCAGCAGCCGGTCGCGGGCTGTTAAAGAGACCCAGTACTTC.

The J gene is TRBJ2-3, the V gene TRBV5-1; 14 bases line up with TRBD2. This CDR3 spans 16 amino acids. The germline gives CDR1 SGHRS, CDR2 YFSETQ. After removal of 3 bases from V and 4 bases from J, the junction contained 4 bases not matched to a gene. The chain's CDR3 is CASSSMTSGGADTQYF. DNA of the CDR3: TGCGCCAGCAGCTCAATGACTAGCGGGGGGGCAGATACGCAGTATTTT.

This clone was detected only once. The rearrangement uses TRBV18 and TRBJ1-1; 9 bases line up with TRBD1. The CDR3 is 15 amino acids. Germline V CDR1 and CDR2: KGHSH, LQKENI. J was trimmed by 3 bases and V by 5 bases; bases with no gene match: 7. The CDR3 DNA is TGTGCCAGCTCAACCACAGGGGGCGGGTACACTGAAGCTTTCTTT. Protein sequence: CASSTTGGGYTEAFF.

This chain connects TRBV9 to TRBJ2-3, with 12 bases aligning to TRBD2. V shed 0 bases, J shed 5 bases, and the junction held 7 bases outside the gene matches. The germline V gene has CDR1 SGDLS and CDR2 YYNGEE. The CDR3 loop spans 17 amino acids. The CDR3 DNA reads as TGTGCCAGCAGCGTAGCTAGCGGGGGGGTAAAGGGAGATACGCAGTATTTT. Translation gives CASSVASGGVKGDTQYF.

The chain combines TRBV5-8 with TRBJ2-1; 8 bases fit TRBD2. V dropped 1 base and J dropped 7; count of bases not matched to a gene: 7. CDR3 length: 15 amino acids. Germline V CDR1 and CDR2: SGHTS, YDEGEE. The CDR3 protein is CASSLLAGTSNEQFF. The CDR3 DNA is TGTGCCAGCAGCTTGTTAGCGGGGACCTCAAATGAGCAGTTCTTC.

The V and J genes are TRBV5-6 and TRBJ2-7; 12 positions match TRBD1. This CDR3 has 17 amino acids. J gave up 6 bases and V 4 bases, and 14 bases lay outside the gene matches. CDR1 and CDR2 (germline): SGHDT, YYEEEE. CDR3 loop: CASSPTGTGGAPGEQYF. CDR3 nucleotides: TGTGCCAGCAGCCCTACTGGGACAGGGGGCGCCCCCGGCGAGCAGTACTTC. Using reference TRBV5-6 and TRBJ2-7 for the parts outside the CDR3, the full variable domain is DAGVTQSPTHLIKTRGQQVTLRCSPKSGHDTVSWYQQALGQGPQFIFQYYEEEERQRGNFPDRFSGHQFPNYSSELNVNALLLGDSALYLCASSPTGTGGAPGEQYFGPGTRLTVT.

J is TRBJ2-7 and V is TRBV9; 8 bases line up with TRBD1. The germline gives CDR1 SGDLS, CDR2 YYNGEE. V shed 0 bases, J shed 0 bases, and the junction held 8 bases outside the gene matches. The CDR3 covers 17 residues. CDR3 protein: CASSVGPGQGFSYEQYF. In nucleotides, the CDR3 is TGTGCCAGCAGCGTAGGTCCAGGACAGGGATTCTCCTACGAGCAGTACTTC. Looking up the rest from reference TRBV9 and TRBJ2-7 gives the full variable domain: DSGVTQTPKHLITATGQRVTLRCSPRSGDLSVYWYQQSLDQGLQFLIQYYNGEERAKGNILERFSAQQFPDLHSELNLSSLELGDSALYFCASSVGPGQGFSYEQYFGPGTRLTVT.